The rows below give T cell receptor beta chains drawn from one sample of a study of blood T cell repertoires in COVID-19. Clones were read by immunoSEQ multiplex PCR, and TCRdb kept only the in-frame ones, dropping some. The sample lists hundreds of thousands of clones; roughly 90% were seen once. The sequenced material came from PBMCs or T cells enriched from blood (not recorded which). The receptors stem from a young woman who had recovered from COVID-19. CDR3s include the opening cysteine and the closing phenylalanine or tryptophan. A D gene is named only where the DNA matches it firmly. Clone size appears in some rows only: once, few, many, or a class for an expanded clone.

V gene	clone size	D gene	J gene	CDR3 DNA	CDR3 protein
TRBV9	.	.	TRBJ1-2	TGTGCCAGCAGCGCTAGAAGAGATAGCTATGGCTACACCTTC	CASSARRDSYGYTF
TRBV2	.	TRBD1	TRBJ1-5	TGTGCCAGCAGCTCGGACAGGGGGCTAAGCAATCAGCCCCAGCATTTT	CASSSDRGLSNQPQHF
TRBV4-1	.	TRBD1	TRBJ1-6	TGCGCCAGCAGCCACAACAGGGGTGGTTCACCCCTCCACTTT	CASSHNRGGSPLHF
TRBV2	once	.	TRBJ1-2	TGTGCCAGCGATCATGGGGCCCTGGAGGGCTACACCTTC	CASDHGALEGYTF
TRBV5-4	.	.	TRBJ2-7	TGTGCCAGCAGCTCCCGGGCAGGGGCCCACGAGCAGTACTTC	CASSSRAGAHEQYF
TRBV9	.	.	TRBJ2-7	TGTGCCAGCAGCCCAAGAGACAGGCTGGGCGAGCAGTACTTC	CASSPRDRLGEQYF
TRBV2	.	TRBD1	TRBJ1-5	TGTGCCAGCAGGCTCGGGACAGGTAGGAATCAGCCCCAGCATTTT	CASRLGTGRNQPQHF
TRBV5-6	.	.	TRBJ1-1	TGTGCCAGCAGCTCCCACAGGGTTGCTGAAGCTTTCTTT	CASSSHRVAEAFF
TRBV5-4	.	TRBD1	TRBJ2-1	TGTGCCAGCAGCTCCGGGACAGGGGAGGGCAATGAGCAGTTCTTC	CASSSGTGEGNEQFF
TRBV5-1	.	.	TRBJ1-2	TGCGCCAGCAGCTTGGCCCAGCAGGGTATAACGGGCTACACCTTC	CASSLAQQGITGYTF
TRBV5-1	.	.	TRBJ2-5	TGCGCCAGCAGCTTGGCAGGCAGCTTACAAGAGACCCAGTACTTC	CASSLAGSLQETQYF
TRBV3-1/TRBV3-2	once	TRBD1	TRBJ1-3	TGTGCCAGCAGCCCCCTTGGACAGGGAATGAGAAACACCATATATTTT	CASSPLGQGMRNTIYF
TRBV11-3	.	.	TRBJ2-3	TGTGCCAGCAGACCCGCCTGGCAGGGGATAGATACGCAGTATTTT	CASRPAWQGIDTQYF
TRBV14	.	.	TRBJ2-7	TGTGCCAGCAGCCCGTTTCACGGGTACGAGCAGTACTTC	CASSPFHGYEQYF
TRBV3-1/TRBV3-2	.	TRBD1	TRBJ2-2	TGTGCCAGCAGGTTTACCGGGACAGGGAACCCCGGGGAGCTGTTTTTT	CASRFTGTGNPGELFF
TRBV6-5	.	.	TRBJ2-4	TGTGCCAGCAGTTACTCGAGGCCTACCAAAAACATTCAGTACTTC	CASSYSRPTKNIQYF
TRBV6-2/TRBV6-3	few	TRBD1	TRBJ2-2	TGTGCCAGCAGTTACGCGGGACAGGATAACACCGGGGAGCTGTTTTTT	CASSYAGQDNTGELFF
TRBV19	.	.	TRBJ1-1	TGTGCCAGTAGCCAGCTTGGGAGCGCTGAAGCTTTCTTT	CASSQLGSAEAFF
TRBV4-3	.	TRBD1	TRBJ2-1	TGCGCCAGCAGCCTACCAGGGACAGGGGCAGATGATAGCTCCTACAATGAGCAGTTCTTC	CASSLPGTGADDSSYNEQFF
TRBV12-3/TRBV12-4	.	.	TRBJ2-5	TGTGCCAGCAGTCTTAGCGCCGAGACCCAGTACTTC	CASSLSAETQYF
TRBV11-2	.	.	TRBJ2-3	TGTGCCAGCAGCTTAGGGCAGGGGAGTCGAAAGAGCACAGATACGCAGTATTTT	CASSLGQGSRKSTDTQYF
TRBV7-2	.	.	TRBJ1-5	TGTGCCAGCAGCTTAGAAACAGCTAATAGCAATCAGCCCCAGCATTTT	CASSLETANSNQPQHF
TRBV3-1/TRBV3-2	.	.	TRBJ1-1	TGTGCCAGCAGCCAAGGACAGGCCCTAGGGGTGAACACTGAAGCTTTCTTT	CASSQGQALGVNTEAFF
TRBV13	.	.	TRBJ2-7	TGTGCCAGCGGCCGAGGCTCCTACGAGCAGTACTTC	CASGRGSYEQYF
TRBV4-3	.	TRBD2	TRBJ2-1	TGCGCCAGCAGCCATGGACTAGCGGGGGGCAATGAGCAGTTCTTC	CASSHGLAGGNEQFF
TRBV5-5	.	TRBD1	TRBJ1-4	TGTGCCAGCAGCTCCCTTGGGACAGGGACCCCAGGAGATGAAAAACTGTTTTTT	CASSSLGTGTPGDEKLFF
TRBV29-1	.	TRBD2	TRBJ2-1	TGCAGCGTTGAGGGCGGGGGGGCCTGGTCCTACAATGAGCAGTTCTTC	CSVEGGGAWSYNEQFF
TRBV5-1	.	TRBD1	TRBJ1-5	TGCGCCAGCAGCTTTGGGACAGGGCAAGGCAATCAGCCCCAGCATTTT	CASSFGTGQGNQPQHF
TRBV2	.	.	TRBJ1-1	TGTGCCAGCAGCTTGGACGGGGATAACACTGAAGCTTTCTTT	CASSLDGDNTEAFF
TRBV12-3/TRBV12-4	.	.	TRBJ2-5	TGTGCCAGCAGTTTAGCCAGGGCGGAGACCCAGTACTTC	CASSLARAETQYF
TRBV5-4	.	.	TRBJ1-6	TGTGCCAGCTTTGAGCAGGGCCGGAATTCACCCCTCCACTTT	CASFEQGRNSPLHF
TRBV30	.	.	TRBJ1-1	TGTGCCTGGAGAAGTAGTCGGGCAGGGGTAAGGAACACTGAAGCTTTCTTT	CAWRSSRAGVRNTEAFF